The T cell receptor beta chain described here comes from a study of metastatic and nonmetastatic thyroid tumors. Study details: Malignant thyroid and benign thyroid patients provided blood and tumor or nodule tissue whose repertoires were compared.

TCRdb re-analyzed the PCR reads through MiXCR. The repertoire holds 22,000 or so clones, with around a fifth as singletons. No treatment of any kind had been given to any patient before thyroid surgery. There are a few counts of this clone. Germline V gene sequence: CDR1 MDHEN, CDR2 SYDVKM. The CDR3 contains 14 residues. Deletions cut 5 bases from V and 5 bases from J, with 15 bases between. The chain links TRBV28 to TRBJ1-2, with D uncertain. This TCR was sampled from a female donor with papillary thyroid cancer or a benign thyroid nodule (not recorded which). Some clones in this sample may be carry-over from other donors' samples. Material for sequencing was tumor tissue. The CDR3 spells CASSPNARTYGYTF. The CDR3 bases are TGTGCCAGCAGTCCCAACGCCCGGACGTATGGCTACACCTTC.